Sequencing of this T cell receptor (beta chain) was carried out in a study of blood T cell repertoires in COVID-19. Study background: Spain, Italy and the United States supplied samples that represented acute and convalescent COVID-19. Sources were T cells, B-cell-depleted T cells, or PBMCs; the material itself was cDNA or gDNA.

In the authors' methods: Amplification from reference gene primers served as the basis for estimated nucleated cell counts. This table comes from immunoSEQ multiplex PCR, and its TCRdb copy is limited to in-frame clones, with some not included. Clone size and the V and J calls come from that table; the DNA yielded D and trimming. The sample comprises under 200,000 clones, about 90% of which are singletons, and 20% to 25% rests with the top ten. The V gene's germline CDR1 is LGHDT and CDR2 YNNKEL (reference sequence). With 2 bases removed from V and 8 bases from J, the gap between germline ends came to 9 bases. The CDR3 is made up of 12 amino acids.

The sample comprised peripheral blood. The V gene is TRBV3-1 (or the pseudogene TRBV3-2), the J gene TRBJ1-2, with a possible D match to TRBD1 (6 bases). This sequence originates from a man aged 60 to 75 with active or convalescent COVID-19. CDR3 protein: CASSQSGEGYTF. CDR3 DNA: TGTGCCAGCAGCCAATCAGGGGAAGGCTACACCTTC.